The T cell receptor (beta chain) described here comes from a study of cytomegalovirus exposure and HLA in healthy donors (dated by TCRdb to 2015 to 2018). About the study as a whole: According to a later analysis, one platform produced both the 120 validation repertoires and the roughly 640 repertoires of the first cohort. The study combined high-throughput TCR immunosequencing, statistical association of individual TCRs with disease status, and machine learning to predict cytomegalovirus infection status. The aim of the study was to test whether cataloging public T cell receptors could identify signatures of past pathogen exposure. Along with the roughly 670-subject first cohort, a separate validation cohort of over a hundred different subjects was used.

The CDR3 numbers 18 residues from cysteine through phenylalanine. The kept DNA is CDR3 alone, 54 bases in frame from the first base. According to the germline V gene (reference sequence), CDR1 reads SGHNT and CDR2 reads YYREEE. After removal of 4 bases from V and 0 bases from J, the junction retains 11 bases not matched to a gene. Of note for this clone: Its antigen is currently not known. No base-level quality is on record; no much larger clone is a single base apart.

Library preparation was by the immunoSEQ multiplex PCR assay. For the original study's pipeline: A statistical classification framework was built to diagnose cytomegalovirus status from the catalog of TCR beta chain sequences. TCRdb retrieved this table from immuneACCESS and kept in-frame rearrangements only. Not all clones are present; in checked studies, unresolved V genes account for under half, and no reason is known for the remainder. That table furnishes V, J and clone size, whereas the DNA furnished D and trimming. For this sample the table gives tens of thousands of clones, of which roughly 91% were detected only once. The ten largest clones add up to 2.2% of the sample. Beyond this particular receptor, the publication reports: The study listed 150 to 200 TCR beta chains as associated with cytomegalovirus. A later analysis found that TCRs clustered in the first cohort also tended to co-occur in the approximately 120 validation repertoires, with 94% of cluster scores above 0. The authors suggested that the approach could potentially be extended to other disease states and immunological phenotypes. All 120 or so repertoires were used to score co-occurrence in the validation cohort in a later analysis, because that analysis had no HLA typing for the cohort. In vitro tests confirmed that three of the cytomegalovirus-associated TCR beta chains recognize cytomegalovirus antigens. Cytomegalovirus status was reported to be diagnosed by the classifier with high specificity and sensitivity in both the original and validation cohorts. Across donors, most TCR sequences were observed very rarely, whereas some public TCRs were present in many individuals.

Separate from the approximately 670-subject first cohort, the validation cohort of about 130 subjects was the group to which the donors belonged. This sequence uses TRBV5-4 and TRBJ1-2; 11 central nucleotides agree with TRBD1. This clonotype originated in a woman under 40 in good health and CMV-seronegative. Sequences were obtained from PBMCs. The CDR3 amino acid sequence is: CASSKIGTGGQANYGYTF. The nucleotides are TGTGCCAGCAGCAAGATAGGGACAGGGGGGCAAGCTAACTATGGCTACACCTTC.